The rows below give T cell receptor beta chains drawn from one sample of a study of T cell responses to AZD1222 COVID-19 vaccine. Some clones are missing from TCRdb's copy, which holds only in-frame ones; the method was immunoSEQ multiplex PCR. The sample includes about 140,000 clones, more than 70% of them seen just once. The specimen comprised peripheral blood, sampled on day 0 of AZD1222 vaccination. Receptors originate from an adult in good health. Each CDR3 is given without its conserved first and last residue. The D gene is left open where the match is weak.

J gene,D gene,V gene,CDR3 protein
TRBJ1-4,.,TRBV2,ASLRTTNEKLF
TRBJ2-1,.,TRBV19,ASSQADYRNEQF
TRBJ1-6,.,TRBV28,ASISGYNSPLH
TRBJ2-7,.,TRBV5-1,ASSQVSELEQY
TRBJ2-1,.,TRBV27,ASSPLRVSSYNEQF
TRBJ2-7,.,TRBV2,ASIFPERGHYEQY
TRBJ2-1,.,TRBV7-2,ASSFGGESREQF
TRBJ1-3,.,TRBV2,ASRMGAGNTIY
TRBJ2-3,.,TRBV6-5,ASSSIASSTDTQY
TRBJ2-2,.,TRBV4-3,ASSQVARSNTGELF
TRBJ1-6,TRBD1,TRBV25-1,ASRGPGQWNSPLH
TRBJ2-7,.,TRBV3-1/TRBV3-2,ASSLWPYEQY
TRBJ2-5,.,TRBV29-1,SVDNRAGETQY
TRBJ1-1,.,TRBV2,ASTGYTEAF
TRBJ2-5,TRBD2,TRBV5-1,ASSLSSGGPQETQY
TRBJ2-7,TRBD1,TRBV19,ASSQTGFVYEQY
TRBJ2-7,.,TRBV30,AWGAGHPYEQY
TRBJ1-1,.,TRBV7-6,ASSLVTRAF
TRBJ2-1,TRBD2,TRBV18,ASSTGLAGFEQF
TRBJ1-2,TRBD1,TRBV6-5,ASSYGTDYGYT
TRBJ1-2,.,TRBV21-1,ASSKGTASPTGYGYT
TRBJ2-7,TRBD2,TRBV28,ASSLTWQSGGPSYEQY
TRBJ1-2,TRBD1,TRBV6-1,ASSDGTEGPPNYGYT
TRBJ2-1,.,TRBV9,ASSSTFDSRNEQF
TRBJ2-2,.,TRBV4-1,ASSQDLGTRAGELF
TRBJ1-1,.,TRBV2,ASSAWVNTEAF
TRBJ2-7,TRBD2,TRBV7-6,ASSQGEGIPYEQY
TRBJ2-1,.,TRBV19,ASSTVVGVVGYNEQF
TRBJ2-5,TRBD1,TRBV5-4,ASSFGQGARETQY
TRBJ1-1,.,TRBV25-1,ASSELGTGNTEAF
TRBJ1-2,.,TRBV7-2,ASSSVPSGGMRGYT
TRBJ2-1,.,TRBV13,ASRSRGNNEQF
TRBJ1-2,.,TRBV14,ASSQFRDGYT
TRBJ2-1,.,TRBV2,ASRREGLTYNEQF
TRBJ2-7,.,TRBV7-2,ASSERHLSYEQY
TRBJ2-7,.,TRBV29-1,SVTDREKPYEQY
TRBJ2-7,TRBD1,TRBV24-1,ATSDPQGTGDEQY
TRBJ2-1,TRBD2,TRBV15,ATSRVEAGGYNEQF
TRBJ1-6,TRBD1,TRBV7-2,ASSPGQYSPLH
TRBJ1-2,.,TRBV18,ASSPVHSGEHGYT
TRBJ2-7,TRBD1,TRBV28,ASRSPGQGPREQY
TRBJ1-2,.,TRBV5-1,ASSGQGGYGYT
TRBJ2-1,.,TRBV12-3/TRBV12-4,ASRNRDRMF
TRBJ1-1,TRBD1,TRBV7-2,ASRSRQGLNTEAF